One and the same sample provided the 24 T cell receptor beta chains below, sequenced in a study of T cells after posttransplantation cyclophosphamide. TCRdb keeps only in-frame clones here, not all; method: immunoSEQ multiplex PCR. The sample contains some 43,000 clones, none of them singletons. The sequenced material came from PBMCs. The receptors come from a man between 40 and 49 years old in good health, CMV-negative, and a related stem cell transplant donor.

This clone was counted ten times or more. The V call is TRBV13, the J call TRBJ1-5; D perhaps matches TRBD1 (5 bases). Germline values: CDR1 PRHDT, CDR2 FYEKMQ (reference sequence). Deletions cut 5 bases from V and 5 bases from J, with 19 bases between. The CDR3 runs to 16 residues. The CDR3 loop reads CASSPPGGGDDQPQHF. CDR3 bases: TGTGCCAGCAGCCCCCCCGGGGGAGGGGACGATCAGCCCCAGCATTTT.

Many counts were recorded for this clone. Written as DNA, the CDR3 is TGTGCCAGCAGAGTGACTAGCGGGAACTACGAGCAGTACTTC. Residues: CASRVTSGNYEQYF. V usage is TRBV11-2 and J usage is TRBJ2-7; the match to TRBD2 covers 11 bases. CDR3 length: 14 residues. The germline V gene has CDR1 SGHAT and CDR2 FQNNGV. The trim removed 6 bases at V and 3 bases at J, leaving 4 bases unmatched. The whole variable domain, remainder taken from reference TRBV11-2 and TRBJ2-7, is EAGVAQSPRYKIIEKRQSVAFWCNPISGHATLYWYQQILGQGPKLLIQFQNNGVVDDSQLPKDRFSAERLKGVDSTLKIQPAKLEDSAVYLCASRVTSGNYEQYFGPGTRLTVT.

This clone was found many times. This sequence joins TRBV2 and TRBJ1-5, with 7 bases matching TRBD1. The CDR3 runs to 14 residues. V lost 4 bases, J lost 8 bases, and 8 bases stayed unmatched. Germline V lookup: CDR1 SNHLY, CDR2 FYNNEI. CDR3 nucleotides: TGTGCCAGCAGTGGCCGACAGGGAATGGAGCCCCAGCATTTT. It yields the protein CASSGRQGMEPQHF.

This clone was observed at least ten times. V usage is TRBV29-1 and J usage is TRBJ1-1, with 11 bases identical to TRBD1. Losses at the gene ends were 3 bases for V and 6 bases for J; bases not matched to a gene: 3. CDR3 length: 13 amino acids. Looked up from germline, CDR1 is SQVTM and CDR2 is ANQGSEA. Written as DNA, the CDR3 is TGCAGCGTTGATGGACAGGGGGCCGCTGAAGCTTTCTTT. As protein: CSVDGQGAAEAFF. The variable domain in full, completed from reference TRBV29-1 and TRBJ1-1, reads SAVISQKPSRDICQRGTSLTIQCQVDSQVTMMFWYRQQPGQSLTLIATANQGSEATYESGFVIDKFPISRPNLTFSTLTVSNMSPEDSSIYLCSVDGQGAAEAFFGQGTRLTVV.

This clone occurred many times. V is TRBV19 and J is TRBJ2-1; 11 bases agree with TRBD2. After removal of 4 bases from V and 9 bases from J, the junction contained 11 bases not matched to a gene. Per germline, CDR1 LNHDA and CDR2 SQIVND (reference sequence). The CDR3 sequence is 16 residues long. The CDR3 protein is CASSKAETSGISEQFF. In DNA form, the CDR3 reads TGTGCCAGTAGTAAAGCTGAGACTAGCGGGATAAGTGAGCAGTTCTTC.

This clone was found many times. The V and J genes are TRBV18 and TRBJ2-7; possibly TRBD1 for D (6 bases). This CDR3 spans 14 amino acids. Looked up from germline, CDR1 is KGHSH and CDR2 is LQKENI. Trimming shortened V by 4 bases and J by 0 bases, and 10 bases separated the two germline ends. DNA of the CDR3: TGTGCCAGCTCACTCGGACAGCACTCCTACGAGCAGTACTTC. Translation gives CASSLGQHSYEQYF.

This clone was seen at least ten times. The J gene is TRBJ2-1, the V gene TRBV29-1, with a weak D call TRBD2 (6 bases). The germline V gene encodes CDR1 SQVTM and CDR2 ANQGSEA. The germline V and J ends were trimmed by 3 bases and 11 bases, with 14 bases remaining between them. The CDR3 is 12 amino acids. Here the CDR3 DNA reads TGCAGCGTTGACAACTCGGGGGAGCAGCAGTTCTTC. This codes for CSVDNSGEQQFF.

This clone was seen a handful of times. The chain is built from TRBV6-6 and TRBJ2-7; 11 bases fit TRBD1. Losses at the gene ends were 7 bases for V and 5 bases for J; bases not matched to a gene: 7. From germline, CDR1 is MNHNY and CDR2 SVGAGI (reference sequence). This CDR3 is built from 14 residues. CDR3 nucleotide sequence: TGTGCCAGCACCGGACAGGGGGCGGTTAACGAGCAGTACTTC. Its translation is CASTGQGAVNEQYF.

Ten or more counts support this clone. The chain employs TRBV29-1 and TRBJ2-1; weak D call: TRBD1 (6 bases). Germline-derived CDR1 and CDR2 are SQVTM and ANQGSEA. Deletions cut 5 bases from V and 0 bases from J, with 8 bases between. This CDR3 spans 13 amino acids. CDR3 in amino acids: CSVQGSSYNEQFF. The CDR3 DNA is TGCAGCGTTCAGGGGAGCTCCTACAATGAGCAGTTCTTC.

This clone appeared many times. The rearrangement uses TRBV28 and TRBJ1-5; 7 nucleotides match TRBD1. The CDR3 is 14 residues long. The V gene end was trimmed by 6 bases and the J gene end by 5 bases; junction bases not matched to a gene: 7. Germline loops: CDR1 MDHEN, CDR2 SYDVKM. DNA for the CDR3: TGTGCCAGCAGGAAAGGGGGCGAGTATCAGCCCCAGCATTTT. Protein sequence: CASRKGGEYQPQHF.

As to this clone: The junction shows a germline mismatch at one end, possibly a read error. Other DNA sequences of this sample code for an identical CDR3. The chain has TRBV25-1 and TRBJ1-1; TRBD1 is a possible D gene (5 bases). The germline V gene encodes CDR1 MGHDK and CDR2 SYGVNS. The CDR3 is 13 residues long. CDR3 loop: CASGSRGNTEAFF. The CDR3 DNA follows: TGTGCCAGCGGCAGTCGGGGGAACACTGAAGCCTTCTTT.

This clone has at least ten counts. V and J are TRBV7-8 and TRBJ2-2, with 8 bases lining up with TRBD2. The CDR3 has 15 amino acids. Germline V gene sequence: CDR1 SGHVS, CDR2 FQNEAQ. V shed 9 bases and J 7 bases; nucleotides not matched to a gene: 13. The CDR3 loop reads CASTIGGGTGGELFF. The CDR3, as DNA: TGTGCCAGTACGATCGGGGGGGGAACAGGCGGGGAGCTGTTTTTT.

This clone was found a few times. The chain employs TRBV6-5 and TRBJ1-1, with 10 bases identical to TRBD1. J was trimmed by 5 bases and V by 7 bases; bases with no gene match: 7. The CDR3 is made up of 14 amino acids. CDR1 and CDR2 from the germline V gene are MNHEY and SVGAGI. Here the CDR3 reads CASTRQGAGTEAFF. The CDR3 DNA follows: TGTGCCAGCACCAGACAGGGGGCTGGAACTGAAGCTTTCTTT.

The table lists this clone with many counts. The J gene is TRBJ2-7, the V gene TRBV7-2, with TRBD2 as a possible D gene (6 bases). Trimming removed 4 bases from V and 5 bases from J, with 15 bases in between. CDR3 length: 14 amino acids. Germline lookup yields CDR1 SGHTA and CDR2 FQGNSA. For the CDR3, the DNA is TGTGCCAGCAGCTACGGGAGTCTGGTAGACGAGCAGTACTTC. It specifies CASSYGSLVDEQYF.

Many counts were recorded for this clone. The chain has TRBV19 and TRBJ2-7, with unresolved D. The germline CDR1 and CDR2 sequences are LNHDA and SQIVND (reference sequence). The CDR3 sequence is 13 residues long. Trimming stripped 1 base from V and 2 bases from J, with 6 bases between. Written as DNA, the CDR3 is TGTGCCAGTAGTATAGGGAGCACCTACGAGCAGTACTTC. Its translation is CASSIGSTYEQYF.

This clone showed up many times. The chain has TRBV11-2 and TRBJ1-1; TRBD1 is a possible D gene (5 bases). Germline assignment: CDR1 SGHAT and CDR2 FQNNGV. Deletions cut 2 bases from V and 1 base from J, with 14 bases between. This CDR3 is built from 16 residues. The CDR3 spells CASSLWSGRENTEAFF. The CDR3 DNA is TGTGCCAGCAGCTTATGGTCCGGCAGGGAGAACACTGAAGCTTTCTTT.

The sample holds many counts of this clone. The rearrangement uses TRBV6-1 and TRBJ2-3, with TRBD1 identical over 8 bases. Germline V lookup: CDR1 MNHNS, CDR2 SASEGT. The length of the CDR3 is 16 residues. The V and J ends lost 4 bases and 1 base, in that order; junction bases with no gene match: 7. Written as DNA, the CDR3 is TGTGCCAGCAGTGGAGGGACAGGCCCTCGCACAGATACGCAGTATTTT. Amino acids: CASSGGTGPRTDTQYF.

This clone was observed at least ten times. The chain recombines TRBV6-1 with TRBJ2-4; TRBD1 might be the D (6 bases). The germline V gene encodes CDR1 MNHNS and CDR2 SASEGT. V lost 2 bases and J lost 6, with 26 bases in between. The CDR3 runs 19 residues. The CDR3, as DNA: TGTGCCAGCAGTGAAACCCTGGGCTACAGGGCCCGTAGGATAAACATTCAGTACTTC. As protein: CASSETLGYRARRINIQYF.

This clone was picked up many times. The gene calls are TRBV5-1 and TRBJ2-7, with 8 bases aligning to TRBD2. After removal of 0 bases from V and 1 base from J, the junction contained 12 bases not matched to a gene. In germline, CDR1 is SGHRS, CDR2 YFSETQ. The CDR3 is 18 amino acids. The CDR3 sequence: CASSLGGTSFSGSYEQYF. CDR3 sequence (DNA): TGCGCCAGCAGCTTGGGAGGGACTAGTTTCTCGGGATCCTACGAGCAGTACTTC.

This clone was seen repeatedly, ten times or more. The chain employs TRBV21-1 and TRBJ1-2; the DNA was not compared with TRBD1, the D call given in the table. TRBV21-1 is a listed pseudogene. The CDR3 runs 16 residues. The CDR3 sequence: CASSKDERQVNYGYTF. The CDR3, as DNA: TGTGCCAGCAGCAAAGACGAAAGGCAGGTCAACTATGGCTACACCTTC.

This clone was seen repeatedly, ten times or more. This chain uses TRBV28 with TRBJ2-7; 11 bases agree with TRBD1. The CDR3 is made up of 16 amino acids. Germline CDR1 MDHEN, CDR2 SYDVKM. The trim removed 6 bases at V and 7 bases at J, leaving 14 bases unmatched. The chain's CDR3 is CASSLTGTGGVREQYF. The CDR3 nucleotides are TGTGCCAGCAGCTTGACCGGGACAGGGGGGGTTAGGGAGCAGTACTTC.

This clone occurred many times. This sequence joins TRBV19 and TRBJ1-5; D is unclear. CDR3 length: 17 residues. Looked up from germline, CDR1 is LNHDA and CDR2 is SQIVND (reference sequence). V lost 0 bases and J lost 2, with 14 bases in between. As DNA, the CDR3 is TGTGCCAGTAGTATAGACTACGCTGAGGCGGGCAATCAGCCCCAGCATTTT. Its translation: CASSIDYAEAGNQPQHF.

This clone was seen at least ten times. The CDR3 loop is CASSQGLAGASETQYF. The CDR3 nucleotides read TGCGCCAGCAGCCAAGGGCTAGCGGGAGCCAGCGAGACCCAGTACTTC. The chain links TRBV4-3 to TRBJ2-5; TRBD2 matches at 10 bases. Trimming at V came to 1 base and at J to 5 bases, leaving 7 bases not matched to a gene. The CDR3 contains 16 residues. In germline, CDR1 is LGHNA, CDR2 YSLEER.

This clone was counted ten times or more. This chain joins TRBV6-5 and TRBJ2-1, with 11 bases matching TRBD2. The CDR3 loop spans 14 amino acids. Germline CDR1 and CDR2: MNHEY and SVGAGI. V lost 4 bases and J lost 7; bases outside the gene matches: 3. The CDR3 region is CASSSSGRTNEQFF. The CDR3 coding sequence is TGTGCCAGCAGTTCTAGCGGGAGGACTAATGAGCAGTTCTTC.